This T cell receptor (beta chain) was captured in a study of T cell changes during pregnancy in multiple sclerosis (dated by TCRdb to about 2019). Describing the broader study: The study looked at changes in the T cell repertoire across pregnancy in women with multiple sclerosis.

From cysteine to phenylalanine, the CDR3 is 16 amino acids long. The CDR3 DNA has 48 bases and is translated from base 1. Clipping removes 1 base from V and 4 bases from J, with 5 as the unmatched junction base count. Based on the germline V gene, the CDR1 and CDR2 sequences are SGHTA and FQGNSA. Remarks on this clone: This receptor's antigen is unknown. Base quality data are lacking; no much larger clone is found one base away.

The library came from the immunoSEQ multiplex PCR assay. TCRdb took over this immuneACCESS table, retaining in-frame rearrangements with V and J assigned. Such tables are incomplete; in checked studies, under half of the missing clones stem from an unresolved V gene, and the remainder is unexplained. The sample yields 65,000 to 80,000 clones; about nine tenths were counted once. Around 1.5% of the sample belongs to the ten largest clones. The sequences come from peripheral blood, collected in the third trimester of pregnancy. The clonotype originates from a female donor with multiple sclerosis, enrolled in a pregnancy study. This chain joins TRBV7-2 to TRBJ2-1; TRBD2 agrees with 9 junctional bases. CDR3 sequence: CASSLVRLAVYNEQFF. The DNA is as follows: TGTGCCAGCAGCTTAGTTCGACTAGCGGTTTACAATGAGCAGTTCTTC.